The TCR beta chain under discussion was sequenced for a study of cytomegalovirus exposure and HLA in healthy donors. V dropped 5 bases and J dropped 3; count of bases not matched to a gene: 6. This CDR3 is 15 amino acids long. Germline V CDR1 and CDR2: SGHTA, FQGNSA. 60 Vbeta and 13 Jbeta primers were used in PCR. Only in-frame clones appear in the TCRdb table, and some are missing; sequencing was by immunoSEQ multiplex PCR. The sample consists of some 100,000 clones, 77% of them appearing once. This chain uses TRBV7-2 with TRBJ2-1; 8 nucleotides align to TRBD2. The sequencing input was PBMCs. The receptor comes from a man aged 50-60 years in good health and CMV-seropositive. The CDR3 region is CASSPPGTSYNEQFF. CDR3 in DNA: TGTGCCAGCAGCCCACCCGGGACTAGCTACAATGAGCAGTTCTTC.